This TCR beta chain came from a study of control samples from healthy donors and cancer patients. Profiling relied on immunoSEQ multiplex PCR, and the TCRdb table lists in-frame clones only, not all of them. The sample comprises 100,000 to 150,000 clones, about 90% of which are singletons, and about 2.2% rests with the top ten. This TCR derives from a woman between 45 and 65 years old in good health. Sequenced input: blood.

The CDR3 DNA is TGTGCCAGCCGGACCAGCCCCGGGATGAACAATGAGCAGTTCTTC. As protein: CASRTSPGMNNEQFF. This chain connects TRBV27 to TRBJ2-1; D is possibly TRBD2 (5 bases). CDR3 length equals 15 residues. Germline V gene lookup returns CDR1 MNHEY and CDR2 SMNVEV (reference sequence). The V end lost 8 bases, the J end lost 5 bases, and 19 bases lay between the germline ends.